This T cell receptor (beta chain) was captured in a study of tumor-infiltrating lymphocytes in primary liver carcinoma. RNA was extracted from whole blood without cell sorting, alongside germline DNA. In this sample, this clonotype turned up many times. TCR beta cDNA came from about 500 ng total RNA, primed with a constant-region primer. What produced the TCR beta libraries was three nested multiplex PCR rounds using slightly modified ARM-PCR. With TRBV1-TRBV30 forward primers and a C-beta reverse primer, the first two PCR rounds were run for nine to eleven cycles each. Via MiXCR, TCRdb re-called the multiplex PCR reads, giving one row per CDR3 protein. The table shows a few hundred thousand distinct CDR3 sequences, with 45% to 70% occurring only once. V was cut by 0 bases and J by 3 bases, with 3 bases left in between. The CDR3 consists of 12 residues. Germline-derived CDR1 and CDR2 are MNHNS and SASEGT.

The clonotype comes from a woman aged 30 to 39 with primary liver carcinoma and hepatitis B virus infection. Material for sequencing was peripheral blood. The gene calls are TRBV6-1 and TRBJ2-7; D not certain. CDR3 region: CASSEAGYEQYF. The DNA for the CDR3 is TGTGCCAGCAGTGAAGCTGGCTACGAGCAGTACTTC.